This T cell receptor (beta chain) was recorded in a study of glioma-infiltrating T cells. Study findings and constraints: Above-expected tissue-blood divergence occurred in all gliomas, most in low-grade ones.

TCR alpha and beta CDR3 regions were amplified from RNA using iRepertoire nested multiplex PCR. Tissue mRNA or PBMC total RNA, 100-400 ng, went into one-step reverse transcription and amplification. TCRdb used MiXCR to reprocess the multiplex PCR reads, holding one entry per CDR3 protein. This sample has tens of thousands of distinct CDR3 sequences, with 35% to 45% found just once. This clonotype was counted ten times or more. The antigen is undetermined. The sample comprised glioma tissue, nonneoplastic brain tissue, or PBMCs (not recorded which). The TCR was taken from a human donor with low-grade glioma or glioblastoma, undergoing nonglioma brain surgery, or in good health (not recorded which).

CDR3 residues: CASSYGQGFRYGYTF. CDR3 DNA sequence: TGTGCCAGCAGTTACGGACAGGGTTTTCGCTATGGCTACACCTTC. The J gene is TRBJ1-2, the V gene TRBV6-5; 8 positions match TRBD1. Trimming cost V 2 bases and J 4 bases; bases outside gene matches: 6. The length of the CDR3 is 15 residues. Germline V gene data show CDR1 as MNHEY and CDR2 as SVGAGI.